This passage covers 7 T cell receptor beta chains from one sample sequenced in a study of cytomegalovirus exposure and HLA in healthy donors. PCR involved 60 Vbeta and 13 Jbeta primers. Generated by immunoSEQ multiplex PCR, the TCRdb table keeps only in-frame clones and is missing some. Counted here are 60,000 or so clones, more than 70% occurring once; the ten biggest clones make up approximately 1.5%. The specimen sequenced was PBMCs. The receptors here all came from a man aged 25 to 45 in good health and CMV-seropositive.

This chain joins TRBV19 and TRBJ1-1; a weak D match, TRBD1 (5 bases). The germline V and J ends were trimmed by 1 base and 1 base, with 10 bases remaining between them. The CDR3 extends over 15 amino acids. From germline, CDR1 is LNHDA and CDR2 SQIVND (reference sequence). Here the CDR3 reads CASSIGRGGNTEAFF. CDR3 nucleotides: TGTGCCAGTAGTATAGGTCGGGGGGGGAACACTGAAGCTTTCTTT.

The V gene is TRBV28, the J gene TRBJ2-3; 8 nucleotides align to TRBD2. This CDR3 contains 19 residues. The J segment lost 3 bases and the V segment lost 3 bases, leaving 17 bases of the junction unmatched. Germline V gives CDR1 MDHEN, CDR2 SYDVKM. This CDR3 is CASSFYPMSGRGGTDTQYF. The CDR3 bases are TGTGCCAGCAGTTTCTACCCGATGAGCGGGAGAGGAGGAACAGATACGCAGTATTTT.

Comment on this clone: The same CDR3 arises from other DNA sequences in this sample as well. This rearrangement joins TRBV29-1 to TRBJ2-7; a weak D match, TRBD1 (6 bases). The germline CDR1 and CDR2 sequences are SQVTM and ANQGSEA. The CDR3 is 14 amino acids. The ends were cut back, 3 bases at V and 2 bases at J, with 14 bases in the middle. The chain's CDR3 is CSVDLGQPPYEQYF. The DNA of the CDR3 is TGCAGCGTTGATTTGGGACAACCTCCCTACGAGCAGTACTTC.

The count of this clone is one. The genes are TRBV5-6 and TRBJ2-7; 12 bases agree with TRBD2. This CDR3 has 16 amino acids. V shed 2 bases and J 3 bases; nucleotides not matched to a gene: 6. CDR1 is SGHDT and CDR2 is YYEEEE in the germline V gene. CDR3 coding DNA: TGTGCCAGCAGCTTCCTTAGGACTAGCGGGATCTACGAGCAGTACTTC. Its protein is CASSFLRTSGIYEQYF.

The rearrangement joins TRBV4-1 to TRBJ2-3, with 12 bases fitting TRBD2. CDR1 and CDR2 from the germline V gene are MGHRA and YSYEKL. V lost 4 bases and J lost 2; bases outside the gene matches: 4. This CDR3 has 16 amino acids. The CDR3 spells CASSLGLAGTTDTQYF. In nucleotides, the CDR3 is TGCGCCAGCAGCCTCGGACTAGCGGGGACCACAGATACGCAGTATTTT.

The chain joins TRBV5-4 to TRBJ2-1; TRBD2 aligns across 13 bases. The CDR3 loop spans 16 amino acids. Germline-derived CDR1 and CDR2 are SGHNT and YYREEE (reference sequence). The V gene end was trimmed by 4 bases and the J gene end by 3 bases; junction bases not matched to a gene: 4. CDR3 nucleotides: TGTGCCAGCAGCGCCGGGACTAGCGGGAACTACAATGAGCAGTTCTTC. Its translation: CASSAGTSGNYNEQFF. Drawing the rest from reference TRBV5-4 and TRBJ2-1, the complete variable domain is ETGVTQSPTHLIKTRGQQVTLRCSSQSGHNTVSWYQQALGQGPQFIFQYYREEENGRGNFPPRFSGLQFPNYSSELNVNALELDDSALYLCASSAGTSGNYNEQFFGPGTRLTVL.

V usage is TRBV7-8 and J usage is TRBJ1-2; D uncertain. This CDR3 is 12 amino acids long. The V and J ends lost 1 base and 8 bases respectively, with 8 bases between them. Germline CDR1 and CDR2: SGHVS and FQNEAQ. CDR3 amino acids: CASSLGAKGYTF. For the CDR3, the DNA is TGTGCCAGCAGCTTAGGAGCGAAAGGCTACACCTTC.